This T cell receptor (beta chain) was documented in a study of OX40 agonist ivuxolimab in advanced cancers. Study context: Three patients responded partially, comprising one with hepatocellular carcinoma and two with cutaneous melanoma.

Here immunoSEQ multiplex PCR was the method, and the copy in TCRdb shows in-frame clones only, minus some. This sample has some 85,000 clones; roughly 84% occur once, and the top ten carry approximately 0.25%. Looked up from germline, CDR1 is SGHRS and CDR2 is YFSETQ. Trimming cost V 1 base and J 7 bases; bases outside gene matches: 8. This CDR3 is built from 15 residues. Sample: CD4+ or CD8+ T cells sorted from blood, taken in a trial of the OX40 agonist ivuxolimab. This TCR was sampled from an adult with an advanced solid tumor such as melanoma, head and neck, liver or kidney cancer. The chain links TRBV5-1 to TRBJ2-3; 8 nucleotides line up with TRBD1. The CDR3 sequence: CASSLIGDRGHTQYF. For the CDR3, the DNA is TGCGCCAGCAGCTTGATAGGCGACAGGGGCCATACGCAGTATTTT. The variable domain in full, completed from reference TRBV5-1 and TRBJ2-3, reads KAGVTQTPRYLIKTRGQQVTLSCSPISGHRSVSWYQQTPGQGLQFLFEYFSETQRNKGNFPGRFSGRQFSNSRSEMNVSTLELGDSALYLCASSLIGDRGHTQYFGPGTRLTVL.